This T cell receptor (beta chain) was identified in a study of blood T cell repertoires in COVID-19 (TCRdb year 2020). Regarding the complete study: The collaborator samples originated in the United States, Italy and Spain and spanned the acute and convalescent phases of COVID-19. Samples were obtained from the ongoing ImmuneRACE study (first 160 participants) and from 1,000 to 1,500 subjects provided by 6 global collaborators. The repertoires were released in a freely available public database meant as a resource for research on the immune response to SARS-CoV-2. Subjects who had been exposed to COVID-19, were actively infected with it, or had recovered from it provided the deeply sampled blood TCRbeta repertoires that made up the dataset. The prospective study material was composed of cDNA or gDNA derived from T cells, B-cell-depleted T cells, or PBMCs. The sample metadata nearly always contained a de-identified subject ID, COVID-19 status, age in years and sex. Where available, HLA class I and class II types were obtained from metadata supplied by the sample provider rather than from assay-based typing. The paper as a whole reports these results and caveats: The amount of clinical and demographic metadata varied by source and participant and was provided uncurated.

V is pruned by 6 bases and J by 2 bases, leaving 4 bases of the junction without a gene match. CDR1 MNHEY and CDR2 SVGAGI were looked up in the germline V gene. The CDR3 measures 14 amino acids from cysteine to phenylalanine. The CDR3 DNA has 42 bases and is translated from base 1. This clone was seen a single time. What antigen it recognizes has not been identified. Within one base of it there is no much larger clone, and no base qualities were kept. In the prospective study, participants were roughly 18 to 100 years old, resided in approximately 25 geographic areas of the United States, and were enrolled through a virtual design. In the prospective study, participants were assigned to cohorts based on the clinical history participants reported in a screening survey and a study questionnaire. In the prospective study, mobile phlebotomists collected whole blood, serum and a nasopharyngeal or oropharyngeal swab from each participant. Over a roughly 2-month period, participants in the prospective study had the option of providing additional blood draws and questionnaires. Blood samples from the prospective study were shipped frozen or at room temperature prior to DNA extraction.

The immunoSEQ Assay, a bias-controlled multiplex PCR, was used to amplify TCRbeta CDR3 regions from genomic DNA. The original pipeline was this. The number of nucleated cells in each sample was estimated from the amplification of reference gene primers within the assay. To quantify the absolute abundance of each unique TCRbeta CDR3 rearrangement, sequence reads were collapsed and filtered. For each sample, productive Simpson clonality was calculated as the square root of Simpson's diversity index across productive rearrangements. As stored in TCRdb, this immuneACCESS dataset retains in-frame rearrangements with V and J assigned. A fraction of the clones does not appear; measured against another copy, unresolved V genes explain less than half of the discrepancy, and the remainder lacks a known reason. V and J calls and clone size are as listed in that table; D and trimming were resolved from the DNA. For this sample the table gives about 63,000 clones, of which roughly 80% were detected only once. The ten largest clones capture 3.5% to 4% of the sample.

Sequenced: PBMCs or T cells enriched from blood (not recorded which). The chain couples TRBV6-5 to TRBJ2-5; 9 bases in the middle match TRBD1. This TCR was sampled from a woman between 35 and 50 years old with acute COVID-19. CDR3 sequence: CASRYRGPQETQYF. The sequenced DNA is TGTGCCAGCAGGTACAGGGGGCCTCAAGAGACCCAGTACTTC.